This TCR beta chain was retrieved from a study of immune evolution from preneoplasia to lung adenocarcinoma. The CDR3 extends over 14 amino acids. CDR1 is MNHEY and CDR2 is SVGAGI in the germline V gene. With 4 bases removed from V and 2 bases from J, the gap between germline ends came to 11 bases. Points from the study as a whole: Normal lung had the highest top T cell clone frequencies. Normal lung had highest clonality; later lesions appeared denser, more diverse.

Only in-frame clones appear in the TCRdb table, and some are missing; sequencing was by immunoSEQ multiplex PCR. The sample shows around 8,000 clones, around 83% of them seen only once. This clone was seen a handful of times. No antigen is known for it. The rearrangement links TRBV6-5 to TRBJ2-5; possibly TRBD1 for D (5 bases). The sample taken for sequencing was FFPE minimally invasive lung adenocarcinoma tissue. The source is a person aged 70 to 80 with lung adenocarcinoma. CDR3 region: CASSSQTEQETQYF. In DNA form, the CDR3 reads TGTGCCAGCAGTTCCCAGACAGAGCAAGAGACCCAGTACTTC.